These 6 T cell receptor beta chains came from one sample sequenced in a study of human T cells and chemical hapten exposure. TCRdb passed the RACE reads through MiXCR, listing each CDR3 protein once. The data hold roughly 43,000 distinct CDR3 sequences, with roughly 3.5% observed a single time. As to time point: healthy volunteer bleed at 6 weeks. Whole blood that had not been fractionated was the source of extracted total RNA. Sequenced sample: whole blood. The receptor source for this set is a human donor in good health. Some clones in this sample may be carry-over from other donors' samples.

The chain combines TRBV27 with TRBJ1-2; 10 bases match TRBD1. Trimming at V came to 2 bases and at J to 8 bases, leaving 8 bases not matched to a gene. CDR1 is MNHEY and CDR2 is SMNVEV in the germline V gene (reference sequence). The CDR3 length is 15 residues. CDR3 loop: CASSLLGQGVRGYTF. The CDR3 coding sequence is TGTGCCAGCAGTTTACTAGGACAGGGGGTGAGGGGCTACACCTTC.

This clonotype was recorded many times. This sequence joins TRBV20-1 and TRBJ1-1, with 7 bases that match TRBD1. The CDR3 runs to 17 residues. The junction had 21 bases not matched to a gene; V was cut back by 6 bases and J by 5 bases. Germline V CDR1 and CDR2: DFQATT, SNEGSKA (reference sequence). The CDR3 region is CSALDLDRKNSFTEAFF. The DNA for the CDR3 is TGCAGTGCCCTGGATTTGGACAGGAAAAATTCCTTTACTGAAGCTTTCTTT.

In its sample, this clonotype was seen many times. The chain employs TRBV20-1 and TRBJ1-1; D may be TRBD1 (6 bases). From germline, CDR1 is DFQATT and CDR2 SNEGSKA (reference sequence). This CDR3 comprises 11 residues. Trimming cost V 7 bases and J 5 bases, with 11 bases left between them. The CDR3 region has the DNA TGCAGTGGGCCAGGGGTTACTGAAGCTTTCTTT. This encodes CSGPGVTEAFF.

In its sample, this clonotype was seen many times. This sequence joins TRBV6-5 and TRBJ1-6, with unresolved D. The CDR3 consists of 11 residues. Trimming removed 8 bases at V and 8 bases at J, with 7 bases between. The germline gives CDR1 MNHEY, CDR2 SVGAGI. CDR3 bases: TGTGCCAGCGGACGCGATTCACCCCTCCACTTT. Translating gives CASGRDSPLHF.

This clonotype showed up many times. The genes are TRBV2 and TRBJ2-6; 9 nucleotides line up with TRBD2. J lost 1 base, V lost 7 bases, and 11 bases had no gene match. CDR1 and CDR2 from the germline V gene are SNHLY and FYNNEI. CDR3 length: 18 residues. CDR3 amino acids: CASTNRLAENSGANVLTF. The CDR3 DNA follows: TGTGCCAGCACCAACAGACTAGCGGAAAATTCTGGGGCCAACGTCCTGACTTTC.

In this sample, this clonotype turned up a few times. The rearrangement links TRBV5-1 to TRBJ1-1; D gene unclear. Germline CDR1 SGHRS, CDR2 YFSETQ. Trimming took 6 bases from V and 1 from J, leaving 19 bases between them. This CDR3 has 16 residues. CDR3 amino acids: CASKLSTAATNTEAFF. DNA of the CDR3: TGCGCCAGCAAACTTTCGACCGCGGCGACGAACACTGAAGCTTTCTTT.